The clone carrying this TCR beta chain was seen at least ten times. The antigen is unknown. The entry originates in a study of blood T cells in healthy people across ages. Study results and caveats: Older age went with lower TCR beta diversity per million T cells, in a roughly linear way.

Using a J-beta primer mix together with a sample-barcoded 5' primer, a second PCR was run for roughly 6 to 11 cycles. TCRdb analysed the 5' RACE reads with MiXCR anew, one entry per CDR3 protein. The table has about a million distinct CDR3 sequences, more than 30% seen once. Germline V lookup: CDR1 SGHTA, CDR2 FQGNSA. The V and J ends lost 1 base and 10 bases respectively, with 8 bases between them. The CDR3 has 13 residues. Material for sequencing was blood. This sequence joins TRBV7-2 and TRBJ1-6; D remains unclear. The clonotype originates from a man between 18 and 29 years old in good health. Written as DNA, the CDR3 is TGTGCCAGCAGCTTAGATTCAGTGTCACCCCTCCACTTT. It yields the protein CASSLDSVSPLHF.